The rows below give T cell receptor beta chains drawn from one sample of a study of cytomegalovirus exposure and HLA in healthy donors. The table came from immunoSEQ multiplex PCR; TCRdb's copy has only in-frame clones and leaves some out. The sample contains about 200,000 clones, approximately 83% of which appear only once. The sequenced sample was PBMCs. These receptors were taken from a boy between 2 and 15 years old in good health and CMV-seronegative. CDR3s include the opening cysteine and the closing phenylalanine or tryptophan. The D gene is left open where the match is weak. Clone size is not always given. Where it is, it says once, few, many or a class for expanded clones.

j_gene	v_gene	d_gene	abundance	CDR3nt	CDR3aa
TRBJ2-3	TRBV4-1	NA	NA	TGCGCCAGCAGCCAAGAGGCAGGGCATACGCAGTATTTT	CASSQEAGHTQYF
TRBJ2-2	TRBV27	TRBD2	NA	TGTGCCACCCTCTTAACCGGGACTAGCGTGGGGGAGCTGTTTTTT	CATLLTGTSVGELFF
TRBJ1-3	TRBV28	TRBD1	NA	TGTGCCAGCAGCGTCAGGGGGTCCGGAAACACCATATATTTT	CASSVRGSGNTIYF
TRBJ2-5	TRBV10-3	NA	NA	TGTGCCATCAGTGGGGTGGGGGCCACAGAGACCCAGTACTTC	CAISGVGATETQYF
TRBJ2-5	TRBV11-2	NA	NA	TGTGCCAGCAGCTTAGAAAGCGTCTACCAAGAGACCCAGTACTTC	CASSLESVYQETQYF
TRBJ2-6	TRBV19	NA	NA	TGTGCCAGTAGTATAGATCAGGGGCCCTCTGGGGCCAACGTCCTGACTTTC	CASSIDQGPSGANVLTF
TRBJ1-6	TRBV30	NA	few	TGTGCCTGGAGTGGGAGACTAGGCTATAATTCACCCCTCCACTTT	CAWSGRLGYNSPLHF
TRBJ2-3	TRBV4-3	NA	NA	TGCGCCAGCAGCCCAAACGGGGGAAGAATAGATACGCAGTATTTT	CASSPNGGRIDTQYF
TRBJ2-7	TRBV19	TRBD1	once	TGTGCCAGTAGTATAGACGGGACAGTCCCCTCCTACGAGCAGTACTTC	CASSIDGTVPSYEQYF
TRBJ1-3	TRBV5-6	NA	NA	TGTGCCAGCAGCGTTACAGGCCTCTCTGGAAACACCATATATTTT	CASSVTGLSGNTIYF
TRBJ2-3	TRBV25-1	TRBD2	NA	TGTGCCAGCAGTACCGTTAGCGGGGGGGTGGAAGATACGCAGTATTTT	CASSTVSGGVEDTQYF
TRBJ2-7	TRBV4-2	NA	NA	TGTGCCAGCAGCCAAGAAAGCAGGGGTGGGGACGAGCAGTACTTC	CASSQESRGGDEQYF
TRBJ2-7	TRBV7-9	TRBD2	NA	TGTGCCAGCAGCTCCAGACTAGCGGGGGGGAGCTCCTACGAGCAGTACTTC	CASSSRLAGGSSYEQYF
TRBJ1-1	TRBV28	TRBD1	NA	TGTGCCAGCAGTTTAGGGACAGGCCGTACTGAAGCTTTCTTT	CASSLGTGRTEAFF
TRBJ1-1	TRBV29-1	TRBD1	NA	TGCAGCGCCTACAGGGGAGACACTGAAGCTTTCTTT	CSAYRGDTEAFF
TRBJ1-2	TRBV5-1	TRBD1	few	TGCGCCAGCAGCGAAGGACAGGACAACTATGGCTACACCTTC	CASSEGQDNYGYTF
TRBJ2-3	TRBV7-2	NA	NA	TGTGCCAGCAGCCAGGAGGCTCGGTTCACAGATACGCAGTATTTT	CASSQEARFTDTQYF
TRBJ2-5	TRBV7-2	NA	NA	TGTGCCAGCAGCTCCGCCAGGGGCGAGACCCAGTACTTC	CASSSARGETQYF
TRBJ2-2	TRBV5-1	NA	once	TGCGCCAGCAGCTTCAGGGCGAACACCGGGGAGCTGTTTTTT	CASSFRANTGELFF
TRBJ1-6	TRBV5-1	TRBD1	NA	TGCGCCAGCAGCGCGACAGGGGGCGGGTCCCGGATCCACTTT	CASSATGGGSRIHF
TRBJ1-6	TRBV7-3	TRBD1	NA	TGTGCCAGCAGCTTTGGACAGGGGGTTTCACCCCTCCACTTT	CASSFGQGVSPLHF
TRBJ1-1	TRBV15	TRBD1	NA	TGTGCCACCAGCAGAGCCCCAGGGACAGCGAACACTGAAGCTTTCTTT	CATSRAPGTANTEAFF
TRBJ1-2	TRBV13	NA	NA	TGTGCCAGCAGCCCCTCTACCTCTAACTATGGCTACACCTTC	CASSPSTSNYGYTF
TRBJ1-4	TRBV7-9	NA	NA	TGTGCCAGCAGCCCAAGAGACAGTTTTGGTTTTGGTGAAAAACTGTTTTTT	CASSPRDSFGFGEKLFF
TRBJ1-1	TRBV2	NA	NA	TGTGCCAGCAGTCCACAGGGGAACACTGAAGCTTTCTTT	CASSPQGNTEAFF
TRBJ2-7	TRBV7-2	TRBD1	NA	TGTGCCAGCAGCCCACAGGGGGGCGACGAGCAGTACTTC	CASSPQGGDEQYF
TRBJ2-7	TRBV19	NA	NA	TGTGCCAGTAGTGCGACAGGTAGCTCCTACGAGCAGTACTTC	CASSATGSSYEQYF
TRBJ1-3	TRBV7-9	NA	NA	TGTGCCAGCAGCCCCCTCACGGGAGGGTCTGGAAACACCATATATTTT	CASSPLTGGSGNTIYF
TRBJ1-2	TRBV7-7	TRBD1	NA	TGTGCTAGCCGCACAGGGGGAGGTGGCTACACCTTC	CASRTGGGGYTF
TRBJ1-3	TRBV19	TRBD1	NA	TGTGCCAGTAGTATCTGGGGACAGAATCGAAACACCATATATTTT	CASSIWGQNRNTIYF
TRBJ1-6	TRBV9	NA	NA	TGTGCCAGCAGCGTAGGAGGGAGCTCCTATAATTCACCCCTCCACTTT	CASSVGGSSYNSPLHF
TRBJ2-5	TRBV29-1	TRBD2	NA	TGCAGCGTGAGACTAGCGGGGGAACTACTGTTCCAAGAGACCCAGTACTTC	CSVRLAGELLFQETQYF
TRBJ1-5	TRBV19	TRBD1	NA	TGTGCCAGTACCTTTAAATGGACAGGATTTAGCAATCAGCCCCAGCATTTT	CASTFKWTGFSNQPQHF
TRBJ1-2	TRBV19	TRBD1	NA	TGTGCCAGTAGTATCGGAGGGACAGGGAATGGCTACACCTTC	CASSIGGTGNGYTF
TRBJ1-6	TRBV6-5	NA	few	TGTGCCAGCAGCCTCCTTAGCTCCTATAATTCACCCCTCCACTTT	CASSLLSSYNSPLHF
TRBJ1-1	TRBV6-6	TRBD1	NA	TGTGCCAGCAGGCCTAGGAGACAGGGGGCTGTCGAAGCTTTCTTT	CASRPRRQGAVEAFF
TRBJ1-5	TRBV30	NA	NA	TGTGCCTGGAGTGGTGGCAGGTGGAATCAGCCCCAGCATTTT	CAWSGGRWNQPQHF
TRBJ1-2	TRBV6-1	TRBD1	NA	TGTGCCAGCCGTACAGGGGGCGCATCCCACTATGGCTACACCTTC	CASRTGGASHYGYTF
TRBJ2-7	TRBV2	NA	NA	TGTGCCAGCAGTGCGCAGGGCCTCGCGTACGAGCAGTACTTC	CASSAQGLAYEQYF
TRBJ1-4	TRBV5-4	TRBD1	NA	TGTGCCAGCAGTAATCGGACAGGGGGCGGGAGTGAAAAACTGTTTTTT	CASSNRTGGGSEKLFF
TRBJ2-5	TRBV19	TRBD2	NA	TGTGCCAGTAGTGGTTCGACTAGCGGGGGGCCCTATAAAGAGACCCAGTACTTC	CASSGSTSGGPYKETQYF
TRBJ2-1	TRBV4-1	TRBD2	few	TGCGCCAGCAGCCAAGGATCAAGCGGGGGGGACAATGAGCAGTTCTTC	CASSQGSSGGDNEQFF
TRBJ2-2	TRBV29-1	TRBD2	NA	TGCAGCGCCGGGCTAGCGGTAACCGGGGAGCTGTTTTTT	CSAGLAVTGELFF
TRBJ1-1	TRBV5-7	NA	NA	TGTGCCAGCAGCTTGGGGGAGGGGCTGAACACTGAAGCTTTCTTT	CASSLGEGLNTEAFF
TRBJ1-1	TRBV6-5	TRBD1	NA	TGTGCCAGCAACAGGGGAAACAAGAACACTGAAGCTTTCTTT	CASNRGNKNTEAFF
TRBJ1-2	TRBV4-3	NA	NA	TGCGCCAGCAGCCCGACCAGCGGGGGAGGCTACACCTTC	CASSPTSGGGYTF
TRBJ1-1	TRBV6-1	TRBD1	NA	TGTGCCAGCAGTTCGGAGACCGACTCGACAGGGGAGGCTTTCTTT	CASSSETDSTGEAFF
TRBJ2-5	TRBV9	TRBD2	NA	TGTGCCAGCAGCCCCACTAGCGGGGGGGCCGGGTTAGTAGAGACCCAGTACTTC	CASSPTSGGAGLVETQYF
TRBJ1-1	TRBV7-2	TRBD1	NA	TGTGCCAGCAGTGCGGGACAGGGGGAGAAAGGAGCTTTCTTT	CASSAGQGEKGAFF
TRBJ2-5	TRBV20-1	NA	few	TGCAGTGCTGGGGCGGAGACCCAGTACTTC	CSAGAETQYF
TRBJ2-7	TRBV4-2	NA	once	TGTGCCAGCAGCCAGGGAGGGACATCGTCCTACGAGCAGTACTTC	CASSQGGTSSYEQYF
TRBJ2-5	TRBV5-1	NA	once	TGCGCCAGCAGCTCAGGGGAGACCCAGTACTTC	CASSSGETQYF